This TCR beta chain was sequenced for a study of Graves' ophthalmopathy and Graves' hyperthyroidism. The ends were cut back, 4 bases at V and 2 bases at J, with 14 bases in the middle. This CDR3 is built from 15 residues. Germline V lookup: CDR1 DFQATT, CDR2 SNEGSKA (reference sequence). A few counts support this clonotype. CDR3 regions of TCR beta were amplified from RNA transcripts. The workflow started with a first-round RT-PCR run with HTBI primers and then moved on to a second-round multiplex PCR. TCRdb recomputed calls from the multiplex PCR reads with MiXCR, one row per CDR3 protein. The sample lists 900,000 to 1,200,000 distinct CDR3 sequences, about 35% seen once, with 11% in the top ten.

The clonotype was recovered from an adult man with Graves' hyperthyroidism. Sample: peripheral blood or thyroid tissue (not recorded which). The V gene is TRBV20-1, the J gene TRBJ1-4, with TRBD1 as a possible D gene (6 bases). CDR3 region: CSATSPDRTNEKLFF. The CDR3 DNA sequence: TGCAGTGCTACCTCCCCCGACAGGACTAATGAAAAACTGTTTTTT.